This is a list of T cell receptor beta chains from one sample in a study of blood T cell repertoires in COVID-19. TCRdb's copy holds only in-frame clones and misses some; the assay was immunoSEQ multiplex PCR. The sample lists under 350,000 clones; 85% were seen once. The sample consisted of peripheral blood. The receptors come from a human donor in a cohort sampled during active COVID-19. Both conserved end residues are part of each CDR3. A D gene is named only where the DNA matches it firmly. The size field is filled for only some rows; it gives once, few, many or a size class.

D gene: TRBD2; V gene: TRBV9; clone size: NA; J gene: TRBJ2-5; CDR3 DNA: TGTGCCAGCAGCCCCAGCGGGGGCCAAGAGACCCAGTACTTC; CDR3 protein: CASSPSGGQETQYF
D gene: TRBD1; V gene: TRBV30; clone size: NA; J gene: TRBJ2-1; CDR3 DNA: TGTGCCTGGAGCGCAGGGGGCGGACCTTACAATGAGCAGTTCTTC; CDR3 protein: CAWSAGGGPYNEQFF
D gene: NA; V gene: TRBV25-1; clone size: NA; J gene: TRBJ1-2; CDR3 DNA: TGTGCCAGCAGTGAGTCAGGGAGGGGCTATGGCTACACCTTC; CDR3 protein: CASSESGRGYGYTF
D gene: NA; V gene: TRBV7-9; clone size: NA; J gene: TRBJ1-2; CDR3 DNA: TGTGCCAGCACCTCAGACTATGGCTACACCTTC; CDR3 protein: CASTSDYGYTF
D gene: NA; V gene: TRBV6-5; clone size: NA; J gene: TRBJ1-4; CDR3 DNA: TGTGCCAGCAGTCTTTCAACTAATGAAAAACTGTTTTTT; CDR3 protein: CASSLSTNEKLFF
D gene: TRBD1; V gene: TRBV6-2/TRBV6-3; clone size: NA; J gene: TRBJ1-5; CDR3 DNA: TGTGCCAGCAGTTATTCCCCCGGGACAGGGAATCAGCCCCAGCATTTT; CDR3 protein: CASSYSPGTGNQPQHF
D gene: NA; V gene: TRBV6-1; clone size: NA; J gene: TRBJ1-2; CDR3 DNA: TGTGCCAGCAGTGAACAGGGGAGCGGTGGCTATGGCTACACCTTC; CDR3 protein: CASSEQGSGGYGYTF
D gene: TRBD1; V gene: TRBV6-5; clone size: NA; J gene: TRBJ2-1; CDR3 DNA: TGTGCCACCTACGCCCCGGGACAGTACAATGAGCAGTTCTTC; CDR3 protein: CATYAPGQYNEQFF
D gene: TRBD1; V gene: TRBV2; clone size: NA; J gene: TRBJ1-5; CDR3 DNA: TGTGCCAGCAGGGTCCAACAGGGGGCTGAGCAGCCCCAGCATTTT; CDR3 protein: CASRVQQGAEQPQHF
D gene: TRBD1; V gene: TRBV5-1; clone size: NA; J gene: TRBJ1-2; CDR3 DNA: TGCGCCAGCAGCCTGGCCGGGACAGGGAACTATGGCTACACCTTC; CDR3 protein: CASSLAGTGNYGYTF
D gene: NA; V gene: TRBV6-1; clone size: NA; J gene: TRBJ1-5; CDR3 DNA: TGTGCCAGCAGTGAATTTCCCACAGGAATAGAGCCCCAGCATTTT; CDR3 protein: CASSEFPTGIEPQHF
D gene: NA; V gene: TRBV5-5; clone size: NA; J gene: TRBJ2-1; CDR3 DNA: TGTGCCAGCAGCTTGGGGGAGAGCTCCTACAATGAGCAGTTCTTC; CDR3 protein: CASSLGESSYNEQFF
D gene: TRBD2; V gene: TRBV6-2/TRBV6-3; clone size: NA; J gene: TRBJ2-3; CDR3 DNA: TGTGCCAGCAGTTGGGTACTAGCGGGCACAGATACGCAGTATTTT; CDR3 protein: CASSWVLAGTDTQYF
D gene: TRBD2; V gene: TRBV9; clone size: NA; J gene: TRBJ2-7; CDR3 DNA: TGTGCCAGCAGCGTAGAAAGCGGGGGTTACGAGCAGTACTTC; CDR3 protein: CASSVESGGYEQYF
D gene: NA; V gene: TRBV6-5; clone size: NA; J gene: TRBJ1-2; CDR3 DNA: TGTGCCAGCAGACCCGGACAGATTAACTATGGCTACACCTTC; CDR3 protein: CASRPGQINYGYTF
D gene: NA; V gene: TRBV30; clone size: NA; J gene: TRBJ2-1; CDR3 DNA: TGTGCCTGGAGTCGAGCAGGTGAGCAGTTCTTC; CDR3 protein: CAWSRAGEQFF
D gene: TRBD2; V gene: TRBV18; clone size: NA; J gene: TRBJ2-5; CDR3 DNA: TGTGCCAGCTCACCAGACACTAGCGGGGGCCGTGAGACCCAGTACTTC; CDR3 protein: CASSPDTSGGRETQYF
D gene: NA; V gene: TRBV7-9; clone size: NA; J gene: TRBJ2-3; CDR3 DNA: TGTGCCAGCAGCTTTTATGCAGGGGTCACAGATACGCAGTATTTT; CDR3 protein: CASSFYAGVTDTQYF
D gene: TRBD2; V gene: TRBV5-1; clone size: NA; J gene: TRBJ2-2; CDR3 DNA: TGCGCCAGCAGCTCGACTAGCGGGGGGCCTAACACCGGGGAGCTGTTTTTT; CDR3 protein: CASSSTSGGPNTGELFF
D gene: TRBD1; V gene: TRBV29-1; clone size: NA; J gene: TRBJ2-4; CDR3 DNA: TGCAGCGTCCGGGACAGGGTTTATTCGGCCAAAAACATTCAGTACTTC; CDR3 protein: CSVRDRVYSAKNIQYF
D gene: TRBD2; V gene: TRBV7-7; clone size: NA; J gene: TRBJ2-3; CDR3 DNA: TGTGCCAGCAGTCCACTAGCGGGGGGAACAGATACGCAGTATTTT; CDR3 protein: CASSPLAGGTDTQYF
D gene: TRBD1; V gene: TRBV19; clone size: NA; J gene: TRBJ1-1; CDR3 DNA: TGTGCCAGTACCTCGGACAGGGAGGACACTGAAGCTTTCTTT; CDR3 protein: CASTSDREDTEAFF
D gene: TRBD1; V gene: TRBV10-3; clone size: NA; J gene: TRBJ1-2; CDR3 DNA: TGTGCCATCAGTGAGCTGACAGGGGAACTTACATTAAACTATGGCTACACCTTC; CDR3 protein: CAISELTGELTLNYGYTF
D gene: NA; V gene: TRBV5-6; clone size: NA; J gene: TRBJ1-3; CDR3 DNA: TGTGCCAGCAGCTTGTTTTCCCAGGGATACTCTGGAAACACCATATATTTT; CDR3 protein: CASSLFSQGYSGNTIYF
D gene: NA; V gene: TRBV29-1; clone size: NA; J gene: TRBJ1-2; CDR3 DNA: TGCAGCGTACAAACAGGGTTTGGCTACACCTTC; CDR3 protein: CSVQTGFGYTF
D gene: NA; V gene: TRBV9; clone size: NA; J gene: TRBJ2-2; CDR3 DNA: TGTGCCAGCAGCGTAGTGGAGCATCCCTCCGGGGAGCTGTTTTTT; CDR3 protein: CASSVVEHPSGELFF
D gene: NA; V gene: TRBV9; clone size: NA; J gene: TRBJ2-7; CDR3 DNA: TGTGCCAGCAGTTTCTCCTCCGGGACACACACCTACGAGCAGTACTTC; CDR3 protein: CASSFSSGTHTYEQYF
D gene: NA; V gene: TRBV24-1; clone size: NA; J gene: TRBJ1-2; CDR3 DNA: TGTGCCACCAGTGTGGGGGCAGAGAACTATGGCTACACCTTC; CDR3 protein: CATSVGAENYGYTF
D gene: NA; V gene: TRBV27; clone size: NA; J gene: TRBJ2-2; CDR3 DNA: TGTGCCAGCAGTTTTGGGCTTCCTAACACCGGGGAGCTGTTTTTT; CDR3 protein: CASSFGLPNTGELFF
D gene: NA; V gene: TRBV6-5; clone size: NA; J gene: TRBJ1-2; CDR3 DNA: TGTGCCAGCAGTTACACCAGTGGAGGGGCCTATGGCTACACCTTC; CDR3 protein: CASSYTSGGAYGYTF
D gene: TRBD1; V gene: TRBV7-9; clone size: NA; J gene: TRBJ2-7; CDR3 DNA: TGTGCCAGCAGCTCGGGACAGCTACCTTCCTACGAGCAGTACTTC; CDR3 protein: CASSSGQLPSYEQYF
D gene: TRBD2; V gene: TRBV3-1/TRBV3-2; clone size: NA; J gene: TRBJ2-7; CDR3 DNA: TGTGCCAGCAGCCAAGAGATGGGACTAGTAGGCGAGCAGTACTTC; CDR3 protein: CASSQEMGLVGEQYF
D gene: NA; V gene: TRBV5-5; clone size: NA; J gene: TRBJ1-3; CDR3 DNA: TGTGCCAGCAGCCCCTACGGGAGGGCCCCTCCTGGAAACACCATATATTTT; CDR3 protein: CASSPYGRAPPGNTIYF
D gene: NA; V gene: TRBV5-1; clone size: few; J gene: TRBJ2-2; CDR3 DNA: TGCGCCAGCAGCTTGGCCAGAACAGGGTTCGGGACCGGGGAGCTGTTTTTT; CDR3 protein: CASSLARTGFGTGELFF
D gene: TRBD2; V gene: TRBV9; clone size: once; J gene: TRBJ2-1; CDR3 DNA: TGTGCCAGCAGCGTAGCTACTAGCGGGGGAGACTATGAGCAGTTCTTC; CDR3 protein: CASSVATSGGDYEQFF
D gene: NA; V gene: TRBV7-2; clone size: NA; J gene: TRBJ1-2; CDR3 DNA: TGTGCCAGCAGCATTATTGGACGGACAGCTAACTATGGCTACACCTTC; CDR3 protein: CASSIIGRTANYGYTF